The 23 T cell receptor beta chains below were found in one sample sequenced in a study of OX40 agonist ivuxolimab in advanced cancers. Clones were read by immunoSEQ multiplex PCR, and TCRdb kept only the in-frame ones, dropping some. This table holds 90,000 to 100,000 clones, approximately 85% found once. This sample comprised CD4+ or CD8+ T cells sorted from blood, obtained in a trial of the OX40 agonist ivuxolimab. The receptors were gathered from an adult with an advanced solid tumor such as melanoma, head and neck, liver or kidney cancer.

The V gene is TRBV6-5, the J gene TRBJ2-3, with 11 bases that match TRBD2. The CDR3 consists of 15 residues. The trim removed 6 bases at V and 0 bases at J, leaving 2 bases unmatched. Germline CDR1 is MNHEY and CDR2 is SVGAGI. Here the CDR3 DNA reads TGTGCCAGCAGCCGGACTAGCGGGAGCACAGATACGCAGTATTTT. It yields the protein CASSRTSGSTDTQYF.

This clone was found once. The chain's CDR3 is CASSSRQVATNEKLFF. DNA of the CDR3: TGTGCCAGCAGTAGCCGACAGGTTGCAACTAATGAAAAACTGTTTTTT. The rearrangement links TRBV25-1 to TRBJ1-4, with a tentative D call TRBD1 (6 bases). The CDR3 is 16 amino acids. The V gene's germline CDR1 is MGHDK and CDR2 SYGVNS. V lost 5 bases and J lost 0, with 13 bases in between.

The chain employs TRBV5-6 and TRBJ2-7, with TRBD2 matching over 7 bases. The V segment lost 0 bases and the J segment 6 bases; nucleotides outside the gene matches: 21. Germline V gene sequence: CDR1 SGHDT, CDR2 YYEEEE. The CDR3 contains 19 residues. The CDR3 spells CASSLDTRPGAGLVGEQYF. The CDR3 DNA follows: TGTGCCAGCAGCTTGGATACAAGGCCGGGAGCGGGACTCGTTGGCGAGCAGTACTTC.

The V gene is TRBV19, the J gene TRBJ2-2; perhaps TRBD1 as D (5 bases). Germline lookup yields CDR1 LNHDA and CDR2 SQIVND (reference sequence). This CDR3 has 12 residues. The V gene lost 5 bases and the J gene lost 8 bases, with 9 bases spanning the gap. The CDR3 DNA reads TGTGCCAGTAGTGGCAGGGAAGGGGAGCTGTTTTTT. Translating gives CASSGREGELFF.

This CDR3 is CATMDRGSHTGELFF. The DNA for the CDR3 is TGTGCCACCATGGATCGGGGCAGTCACACCGGGGAGCTGTTTTTT. V and J are TRBV15 and TRBJ2-2, with D perhaps given as TRBD1 or TRBD2 (5 bases each). Germline loops: CDR1 LNHNV, CDR2 YYDKDF (reference sequence). The CDR3 spans 15 residues. V was shortened by 7 bases and J by 3 bases, with 15 bases between the two germline ends.

CDR3 bases: TGTGCCAGCAGCTCCCTCTCTGGAAACACCATATATTTT. Translation gives CASSSLSGNTIYF. This chain uses TRBV6-6 with TRBJ1-3; no firm D call. Trimming removed 6 bases from V and 0 bases from J, with 6 bases in between. Germline assignment: CDR1 MNHNY and CDR2 SVGAGI (reference sequence). This CDR3 is built from 13 residues.

The chain joins TRBV4-1 to TRBJ2-7; TRBD1 aligns across 9 bases. Germline CDR1 MGHRA, CDR2 YSYEKL. The CDR3 has 16 amino acids. Losses at the gene ends were 3 bases for V and 3 bases for J; bases not matched to a gene: 9. The CDR3 nucleotides read TGCGCCAGCAGCCAGCAACAGGGGGCGTCTCTCTACGAGCAGTACTTC. Translation: CASSQQQGASLYEQYF.

This chain connects TRBV27 to TRBJ2-7; D perhaps matches TRBD1 (6 bases). The V end lost 4 bases, the J end lost 2 bases, and 18 bases lay between the germline ends. Germline lookup yields CDR1 MNHEY and CDR2 SMNVEV (reference sequence). This CDR3 has 16 residues. As DNA, the CDR3 is TGTGCCAGCAGTTCACTCGGCGGACAGATTCCCTACGAGCAGTACTTC. This codes for CASSSLGGQIPYEQYF.

The chain carries TRBV7-2 and TRBJ2-7; 8 bases line up with TRBD2. The CDR3 totals 15 residues. Looked up from germline, CDR1 is SGHTA and CDR2 is FQGNSA. Trimming cost V 2 bases and J 1 base; bases outside gene matches: 4. CDR3 protein: CASSLQAGGSYEQYF. The CDR3 DNA reads TGTGCCAGCAGCTTACAGGCGGGAGGATCCTACGAGCAGTACTTC.

CDR3 DNA sequence: TGTGCCAGTAATCTACAGGGGGCGTCTGGAAACACCATATATTTT. The encoded protein is CASNLQGASGNTIYF. The rearrangement links TRBV19 to TRBJ1-3; TRBD1 agrees at 9 bases. The CDR3 runs to 15 residues. Germline V CDR1 and CDR2: LNHDA, SQIVND (reference sequence). J gave up 1 base and V 7 bases, and 5 bases lay outside the gene matches.

This sequence joins TRBV5-1 and TRBJ2-2; maybe TRBD2 (6 bases). This CDR3 contains 15 residues. V shed 7 bases and J shed 2 bases, with 15 bases lying between them. Looked up from germline, CDR1 is SGHRS and CDR2 is YFSETQ. The CDR3 here is CASAQRLENTGELFF. CDR3 DNA: TGCGCCAGCGCCCAACGACTAGAAAACACCGGGGAGCTGTTTTTT.

The J gene is TRBJ2-7, the V gene TRBV2; TRBD2 aligns across 8 bases. The ends lost 7 bases at V and 0 bases at J; junction bases unmatched: 14. The CDR3 covers 17 residues. Germline V gene lookup returns CDR1 SNHLY and CDR2 FYNNEI. The CDR3 sequence: CASTQVGGAEISYEQYF. The CDR3 bases are TGTGCCAGCACCCAAGTCGGGGGGGCAGAGATCTCCTACGAGCAGTACTTC.

The chain links TRBV28 to TRBJ2-2; TRBD1 matches at 7 bases. V lost 4 bases to trimming and J lost 2 bases; unmatched junction nucleotides: 7. CDR3 length equals 16 residues. Germline-derived CDR1 and CDR2 are MDHEN and SYDVKM. The CDR3 region is CASSSIRDRNTGELFF. CDR3 DNA sequence: TGTGCCAGCAGTTCAATACGGGACAGAAACACCGGGGAGCTGTTTTTT.

The V and J genes are TRBV19 and TRBJ2-7; TRBD1 might be the D (6 bases). Trimming removed 5 bases at V and 5 bases at J, with 19 bases between. This CDR3 is built from 15 residues. The germline V gene has CDR1 LNHDA and CDR2 SQIVND (reference sequence). CDR3 DNA: TGTGCCAGTAGTCCCTCAGGGGTGGGCCAGGACGAGCAGTACTTC. Translating gives CASSPSGVGQDEQYF.

The V gene is TRBV4-2, the J gene TRBJ2-1; 8 nucleotides agree with TRBD1. V was clipped by 1 base and J by 9 bases; unmatched bases: 8. The CDR3 contains 15 residues. Germline CDR1 reads LGHNA; CDR2 reads YNFKEQ. The CDR3 coding sequence is TGTGCCAGCAGCCAAGCAGGTCTCACAGGGGGTGAGCAGTTCTTC. It codes for CASSQAGLTGGEQFF.

This clone was counted between two and nine times. The chain links TRBV27 to TRBJ2-7; TRBD1 agrees at 9 bases. The CDR3 spans 15 residues. Unmatched junction bases numbered 12, after V lost 7 bases and J lost 5 bases. CDR1 and CDR2 from the germline V gene are MNHEY and SMNVEV (reference sequence). The CDR3 loop reads CASKLFTGGPHEQYF. Here the CDR3 DNA reads TGTGCCAGCAAACTCTTTACAGGGGGCCCTCACGAGCAGTACTTC.

The chain uses TRBV11-3 and TRBJ2-7; D remains unclear. Germline lookup yields CDR1 SGHNT and CDR2 YENEEA. V lost 5 bases to trimming and J lost 3 bases, with 11 bases between them. This CDR3 comprises 13 residues. CDR3 sequence: CASSGSWGYEQYF. CDR3 DNA: TGTGCCAGCAGCGGATCCTGGGGCTACGAGCAGTACTTC.

The V gene is TRBV7-9, the J gene TRBJ2-5; the D gene is possibly TRBD2 (5 bases). The CDR3 extends over 13 amino acids. Germline values: CDR1 SEHNR, CDR2 FQNEAQ (reference sequence). The germline V and J ends were trimmed by 4 bases and 2 bases, with 8 bases remaining between them. The CDR3 sequence is CASSWTSQETQYF. The CDR3 DNA sequence: TGTGCCAGCAGCTGGACTTCACAAGAGACCCAGTACTTC.

The genes are TRBV5-1 and TRBJ1-1; D is perhaps TRBD1 (5 bases). V lost 5 bases to trimming and J lost 4 bases, with 15 bases between them. The CDR3 is made up of 14 amino acids. Per germline, CDR1 SGHRS and CDR2 YFSETQ. The DNA of the CDR3 is TGCGCCAGCAGATTCGGGGGGTTGGCCACTGAAGCTTTCTTT. It codes for CASRFGGLATEAFF.

The chain is built from TRBV5-5 and TRBJ2-7; the D is unclear. CDR1 is SGHKS, CDR2 YYEKEE, per germline (reference sequence). The CDR3 covers 16 residues. Trimming removed 7 bases at V and 0 bases at J, with 20 bases between. The CDR3 nucleotides read TGTGCCAGCCGCGCGCAAGGTTTGGATAGCTCCTACGAGCAGTACTTC. Its protein is CASRAQGLDSSYEQYF. The whole variable domain, remainder taken from reference TRBV5-5 and TRBJ2-7, is DAGVTQSPTHLIKTRGQQVTLRCSPISGHKSVSWYQQVLGQGPQFIFQYYEKEERGRGNFPDRFSARQFPNYSSELNVNALLLGDSALYLCASRAQGLDSSYEQYFGPGTRLTVT.

This clone was seen a few times. The chain couples TRBV7-3 to TRBJ2-1; 9 nucleotides align to TRBD2. With V trimmed by 0 bases and J by 6 bases, 3 bases remained unmatched. The CDR3 totals 15 residues. The germline V gene has CDR1 SGHTA and CDR2 FQGTGA. The CDR3 sequence is CASSLTWREGNEQFF. In DNA, the CDR3 is TGTGCCAGCAGCTTAACCTGGCGGGAGGGCAATGAGCAGTTCTTC.

DNA for the CDR3: TGTGCCAGCAGTACACCGGGATCCTACGAGCAGTACTTC. This gives the protein CASSTPGSYEQYF. The chain links TRBV28 to TRBJ2-7; D perhaps matches TRBD2 (5 bases). This CDR3 has 13 amino acids. The germline V and J ends were trimmed by 5 bases and 1 base, with 9 bases remaining between them. Germline loops: CDR1 MDHEN, CDR2 SYDVKM.

This clone was recorded only once. The chain carries TRBV27 and TRBJ2-7, with D tentatively TRBD1 (5 bases). CDR3 length equals 14 residues. Per germline, CDR1 MNHEY and CDR2 SMNVEV (reference sequence). Trimming took off 4 bases at V and 1 base at J, with 11 bases between the two ends. CDR3 protein: CASSYTTASYEQYF. The CDR3 coding sequence is TGTGCCAGCAGTTATACGACAGCATCCTACGAGCAGTACTTC.